This T cell receptor (beta chain) was obtained from a study of blood T cell repertoires in COVID-19. CDR1 and CDR2 (germline): WNHNN, SYGVQD (reference sequence). The CDR3 is made up of 14 amino acids. The ends lost 1 base at V and 2 bases at J; junction bases unmatched: 2. This clone was found a few times. Repertoires were generated with immunoSEQ multiplex PCR, while TCRdb's copy carries only in-frame clones and drops some. This sample yields 250,000 to 300,000 clones, of which 70% to 90% are seen a single time; approximately 6.5% belongs to the top ten. The chain recombines TRBV10-1 with TRBJ2-7, with TRBD1 identical over 7 bases. The source of this sequence is a woman in her forties or fifties with COVID-19, enrolled during active disease. The sample comprised peripheral blood. The CDR3 DNA reads as TGCGCCAGCAGTGAGTGGACAGGAGCCTACGAGCAGTACTTC. It translates to CASSEWTGAYEQYF.